The clone carrying this T cell receptor (beta chain) was counted only a few times. The record originates from a study of blood T cell repertoires in COVID-19. About the study: Spain, Italy and the United States supplied samples that represented acute and convalescent COVID-19.

The germline gives CDR1 ENHRY, CDR2 SYGVKD. Trimming took 6 bases from V and 2 from J; bases not matched to a gene: 5. The CDR3 totals 15 residues. The authors' processing: Using reference gene primer amplification, nucleated cell counts were estimated. The assay was immunoSEQ multiplex PCR, and TCRdb's table has in-frame clones only and misses some. V and J calls and clone size are as listed in that table; D and trimming were resolved from the DNA. The sample contains around 100,000 clones, more than 85% of which appear only once. Sequenced material: peripheral blood. This clonotype was sampled from a man in his fifties with active or convalescent COVID-19. The rearrangement uses TRBV10-3 and TRBJ2-2, with 8 bases aligning to TRBD1. CDR3 nucleotide sequence: TGTGCCATCAGAGGTCAGGGGGCAAACACCGGGGAGCTGTTTTTT. It yields the protein CAIRGQGANTGELFF.